This entry is about one T cell receptor beta chain. Its antigen is undetermined. It was with 60 Vbeta and 13 Jbeta primers that the PCR ran. This table comes from immunoSEQ multiplex PCR, and its TCRdb copy is limited to in-frame clones, with some not included. The data show about 140,000 clones, with under 70% seen just once and roughly a tenth held by the top ten. The sample is drawn from a study of cytomegalovirus exposure and HLA in healthy donors. Overall study results and limits: CMV serostatus alone was available as immune exposure information.

This CDR3 has 18 residues. The V end lost 0 bases, the J end lost 0 bases, and 12 bases lay between the germline ends. Germline V CDR1 and CDR2: SGHDN, FVKESK. The rearrangement uses TRBV14 and TRBJ2-6, with D possibly TRBD2 on 5 matching bases. Input material: PBMCs. The sequence was collected from a man in his thirties or forties in good health and CMV-seropositive. This CDR3 reads CASSQDEGGSSGANVLTF. CDR3 DNA sequence: TGTGCCAGCAGCCAAGATGAGGGCGGATCCTCTGGGGCCAACGTCCTGACTTTC.